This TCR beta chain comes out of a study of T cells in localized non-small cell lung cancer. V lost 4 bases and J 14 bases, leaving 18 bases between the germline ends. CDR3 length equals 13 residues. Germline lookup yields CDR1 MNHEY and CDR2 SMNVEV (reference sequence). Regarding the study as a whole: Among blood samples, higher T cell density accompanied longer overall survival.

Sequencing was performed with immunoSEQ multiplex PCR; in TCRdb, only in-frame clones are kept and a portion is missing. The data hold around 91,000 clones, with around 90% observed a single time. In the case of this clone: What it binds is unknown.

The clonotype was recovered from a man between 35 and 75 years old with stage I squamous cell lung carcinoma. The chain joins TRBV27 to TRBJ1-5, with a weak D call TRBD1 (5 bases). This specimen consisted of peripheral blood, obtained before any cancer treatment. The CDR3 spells CASSSYPGATEHF. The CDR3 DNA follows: TGTGCCAGCAGTTCCTATCCCGGGGCAACGGAGCATTTT.